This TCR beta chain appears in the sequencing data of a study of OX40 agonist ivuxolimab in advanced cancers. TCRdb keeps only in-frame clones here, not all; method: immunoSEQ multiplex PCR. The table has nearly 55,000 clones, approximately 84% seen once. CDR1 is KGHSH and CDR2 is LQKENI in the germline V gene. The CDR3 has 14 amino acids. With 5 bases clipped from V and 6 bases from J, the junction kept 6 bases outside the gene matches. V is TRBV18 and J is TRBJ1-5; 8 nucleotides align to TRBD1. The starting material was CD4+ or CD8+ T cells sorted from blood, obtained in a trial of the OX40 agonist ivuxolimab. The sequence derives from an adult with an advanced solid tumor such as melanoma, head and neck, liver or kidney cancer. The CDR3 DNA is TGTGCCAGCTCAATACAGGGGGTGAGTCAGCCCCAGCATTTT. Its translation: CASSIQGVSQPQHF. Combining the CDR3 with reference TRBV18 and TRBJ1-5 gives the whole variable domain NAGVMQNPRHLVRRRGQEARLRCSPMKGHSHVYWYRQLPEEGLKFMVYLQKENIIDESGMPKERFSAEFPKEGPSILRIQQVVRGDSAAYFCASSIQGVSQPQHFGDGTRLSIL.